One sample yielded the 32 T cell receptor beta chains listed below, sequenced in a study of OX40 agonist ivuxolimab in advanced cancers. The repertoire was sequenced with immunoSEQ multiplex PCR; TCRdb's copy has only in-frame clones and lacks some. This table holds under 70,000 clones, 80% to 90% found once. The source was CD4+ or CD8+ T cells sorted from blood, collected in a trial of the OX40 agonist ivuxolimab. These receptors came from an adult with an advanced solid tumor such as melanoma, head and neck, liver or kidney cancer.

This rearrangement joins TRBV5-8 to TRBJ1-5, with unresolved D. There are 15 residues in the CDR3. Germline V gene lookup returns CDR1 SGHTS and CDR2 YDEGEE. V was trimmed by 4 bases and J by 0 bases, leaving 11 bases between them. The CDR3 DNA reads TGTGCCAGCAGCCCGACACCATATAGCAATCAGCCCCAGCATTTT. This gives the protein CASSPTPYSNQPQHF. Looking up the rest from reference TRBV5-8 and TRBJ1-5 gives the full variable domain: EAGVTQSPTHLIKTRGQQATLRCSPISGHTSVYWYQQALGLGLQFLLWYDEGEERNRGNFPPRFSGRQFPNYSSELNVNALELEDSALYLCASSPTPYSNQPQHFGDGTRLSIL.

The J gene is TRBJ1-2, the V gene TRBV30; D unresolved. CDR1 and CDR2 from the germline V gene are GTSNPN and SVGIG (reference sequence). V lost 1 base and J lost 3, with 9 bases in between. This CDR3 comprises 13 residues. The CDR3, as DNA: TGTGCCTGGAGTGGCCCTAACGACTATGGCTACACCTTC. Amino acids: CAWSGPNDYGYTF.

The chain links TRBV7-3 to TRBJ2-3; 12 bases align to TRBD2. Unmatched junction bases numbered 6, after V lost 5 bases and J lost 3 bases. In germline, CDR1 is SGHTA, CDR2 FQGTGA. The CDR3 sequence is 16 residues long. The CDR3: CASSLTSGSGTDTQYF. DNA for the CDR3: TGTGCCAGCAGCCTGACTAGCGGGAGCGGAACAGATACGCAGTATTTT.

V gene TRBV5-1 combines with J gene TRBJ1-5; no firm D call. This CDR3 spans 14 amino acids. Germline CDR1 SGHRS, CDR2 YFSETQ. The V end was cut by 2 bases, the J end by 1 base, with 7 bases between. CDR3 loop: CASSFGESNQPQHF. In DNA form, the CDR3 reads TGCGCCAGCAGCTTCGGGGAGAGCAATCAGCCCCAGCATTTT. The full variable domain, in which reference TRBV5-1 and TRBJ1-5 provide the parts outside the CDR3, is KAGVTQTPRYLIKTRGQQVTLSCSPISGHRSVSWYQQTPGQGLQFLFEYFSETQRNKGNFPGRFSGRQFSNSRSEMNVSTLELGDSALYLCASSFGESNQPQHFGDGTRLSIL.

The V call is TRBV30, the J call TRBJ2-7, with TRBD2 identical over 14 bases. Germline V gives CDR1 GTSNPN, CDR2 SVGIG (reference sequence). There are 19 residues in the CDR3. Trimming removed 2 bases from V and 0 bases from J; junction bases left unmatched: 12. The CDR3 reads CAWSSVPWTSGGPSYEQYF. The CDR3 DNA reads TGTGCCTGGAGTTCCGTCCCATGGACTAGCGGGGGGCCCTCCTACGAGCAGTACTTC.

The CDR3 DNA sequence: TGTGCCAGCAGTAGCGGACTAGCGGGAAACAATGAGCAGTTCTTC. It encodes CASSSGLAGNNEQFF. The genes are TRBV6-4 and TRBJ2-1; 12 nucleotides match TRBD2. CDR3 length: 15 residues. J was trimmed by 5 bases and V by 5 bases; bases with no gene match: 4. The germline V gene encodes CDR1 MRHNA and CDR2 SNTAGT.

This clone was observed a single time. V usage is TRBV2 and J usage is TRBJ1-1; the D gene is possibly TRBD1 (5 bases). Germline V lookup: CDR1 SNHLY, CDR2 FYNNEI. Trimming took 6 bases from V and 11 from J, leaving 16 bases between them. The CDR3 spans 12 residues. For the CDR3, the DNA is TGTGCCAGCAGAGGGACTGAGGTTTTGGCTTTCTTT. Its translation is CASRGTEVLAFF.

The chain links TRBV5-1 to TRBJ2-7; D gene uncertain. The CDR3 runs to 11 residues. V lost 2 bases and J lost 2, with 2 bases in between. CDR1 is SGHRS, CDR2 YFSETQ, per germline. The CDR3 loop reads CASSFTYEQYF. The CDR3 coding sequence is TGCGCCAGCAGCTTCACCTACGAGCAGTACTTC.

The V and J genes are TRBV5-6 and TRBJ2-2; D possibly matches TRBD1 or TRBD2 (6 bases each). Germline CDR1 reads SGHDT; CDR2 reads YYEEEE. Between the trimmed V and J ends, which lost 4 bases and 6 bases, there was a span of 16 bases. The CDR3 extends over 15 amino acids. The CDR3 sequence: CASSRRGIGPGELFF. The CDR3 nucleotides read TGTGCCAGCAGCCGGAGGGGGATTGGCCCCGGGGAGCTGTTTTTT.

The rearrangement joins TRBV6-5 to TRBJ2-1, with a tentative D call TRBD2 (6 bases). Germline V gene sequence: CDR1 MNHEY, CDR2 SVGAGI. Deletions cut 5 bases from V and 5 bases from J, with 13 bases between. This CDR3 has 14 residues. Written as DNA, the CDR3 is TGTGCCAGCAGTCCACGGACTACCGACAATGAGCAGTTCTTC. Encoded protein: CASSPRTTDNEQFF.

This clone was observed once. The V and J genes are TRBV5-1 and TRBJ2-1; the match to TRBD2 covers 9 bases. Germline trimming cut 0 bases from V and 3 bases from J; bases unmatched to any gene: 7. The CDR3 covers 17 residues. CDR1 and CDR2 from the germline V gene are SGHRS and YFSETQ. The CDR3 DNA is TGCGCCAGCAGCTTGGATCCGGGACTAGCCAACTACAATGAGCAGTTCTTC. This sequence encodes CASSLDPGLANYNEQFF. The full variable domain, in which reference TRBV5-1 and TRBJ2-1 provide the parts outside the CDR3, is KAGVTQTPRYLIKTRGQQVTLSCSPISGHRSVSWYQQTPGQGLQFLFEYFSETQRNKGNFPGRFSGRQFSNSRSEMNVSTLELGDSALYLCASSLDPGLANYNEQFFGPGTRLTVL.

The V gene is TRBV10-3, the J gene TRBJ1-1; 9 nucleotides line up with TRBD1. The ends lost 6 bases at V and 0 bases at J; junction bases unmatched: 2. The CDR3 has 14 residues. The V gene's germline CDR1 is ENHRY and CDR2 SYGVKD. CDR3 DNA: TGTGCCATCAGGGGGACAGGGATGAACACTGAAGCTTTCTTT. Its translation is CAIRGTGMNTEAFF.

The CDR3, as DNA: TGTGCCAGCACCAAGGCCGGGACTAGTTCCTACAATGAGCAGTTCTTC. Translating gives CASTKAGTSSYNEQFF. V and J are TRBV5-4 and TRBJ2-1, with TRBD2 matching 8 bases. There are 16 residues in the CDR3. With 6 bases clipped from V and 1 base from J, the junction kept 9 bases outside the gene matches. CDR1 and CDR2 (germline): SGHNT, YYREEE (reference sequence).

This clone came up a few times. V gene TRBV28 combines with J gene TRBJ2-5, with 8 bases matching TRBD1. Trimming cost V 7 bases and J 4 bases; bases outside gene matches: 5. The CDR3 is made up of 13 amino acids. Germline CDR1 is MDHEN and CDR2 is SYDVKM. The CDR3 coding sequence is TGTGCCAGCAAAACAGGGGGAGGAGAGACCCAGTACTTC. Encoded protein: CASKTGGGETQYF.

The chain carries TRBV6-1 and TRBJ2-1; D perhaps matches TRBD2 (6 bases). The CDR3 is 15 amino acids. CDR1 MNHNS and CDR2 SASEGT come from the germline V gene. V lost 5 bases to trimming and J lost 4 bases, with 15 bases between them. CDR3 protein: CASSLRPEGYNEQFF. The CDR3 nucleotides read TGTGCCAGCAGTCTGAGACCGGAGGGGTACAATGAGCAGTTCTTC.

The V and J genes are TRBV5-5 and TRBJ2-7; 7 bases match TRBD1. The V gene end was trimmed by 4 bases and the J gene end by 5 bases; junction bases not matched to a gene: 9. The CDR3 covers 14 residues. Germline V gene data show CDR1 as SGHKS and CDR2 as YYEKEE (reference sequence). The CDR3 coding sequence is TGTGCCAGCAGCCGCGACAGGGTTGGGGACGAGCAGTACTTC. Translating gives CASSRDRVGDEQYF.

This clone was observed a single time. V and J are TRBV18 and TRBJ2-5; D perhaps matches TRBD1 (7 bases). Judging by the DNA end, TRBJ2-7 fits better; the J call may be wrong. The CDR3 has 16 amino acids. Looked up from germline, CDR1 is KGHSH and CDR2 is LQKENI. CDR3 sequence reads: CASSPPGGTAIYEQYF. The DNA of the CDR3 is TGTGCCAGCTCACCACCAGGCGGGACAGCCATCTACGAGCAGTACTTC.

This clone was seen just once. V usage is TRBV7-9 and J usage is TRBJ2-2; D might be TRBD2 (6 bases). Trimming removed 1 base at V and 7 bases at J, with 10 bases between. The CDR3 loop spans 14 amino acids. Germline loops: CDR1 SEHNR, CDR2 FQNEAQ (reference sequence). CDR3 loop: CASSLVGSVGELFF. The CDR3 DNA reads TGTGCCAGCAGCTTAGTCGGGAGTGTCGGGGAGCTGTTTTTT.

The chain carries TRBV18 and TRBJ1-6, with 9 bases identical to TRBD1. The V segment lost 2 bases and the J segment 7 bases; nucleotides outside the gene matches: 0. The V gene's germline CDR1 is KGHSH and CDR2 LQKENI. CDR3 length: 14 amino acids. Here the CDR3 DNA reads TGTGCCAGCTCACCAGGACAGGGGAATTCACCCCTCCACTTT. Protein: CASSPGQGNSPLHF.

The V gene is TRBV11-3, the J gene TRBJ2-6; perhaps TRBD1 as D (6 bases). CDR3 size: 17 residues. The V gene lost 4 bases and the J gene lost 3 bases, with 16 bases spanning the gap. Germline assignment: CDR1 SGHNT and CDR2 YENEEA. The CDR3 sequence is CASSSGRDTFGANVLTF. The CDR3 region has the DNA TGTGCCAGCAGCTCCGGACGGGACACCTTTGGGGCCAACGTCCTGACTTTC.

The chain joins TRBV28 to TRBJ2-1; 8 nucleotides align to TRBD2. This CDR3 region has 14 residues. Germline V gene sequence: CDR1 MDHEN, CDR2 SYDVKM. V lost 7 bases and J lost 6; bases outside the gene matches: 8. The CDR3 protein is CASTSTGTSNEQFF. DNA of the CDR3: TGTGCCAGCACCTCCACCGGGACTAGCAATGAGCAGTTCTTC.

This clone was counted only a few times. Relative to the germline gene, one junction end is altered; a read error may explain this. The V call is TRBV10-3, the J call TRBJ1-2; D not certain. Per the germline V gene, CDR1 is ENHRY and CDR2 is SYGVKD. CDR3 size: 13 residues. The CDR3 loop reads CAITEAPYSGYTF. The DNA for the CDR3 is TGTGCCATCACTGAGGCCCCCTACTCTGGCTACACCTTC.

J is TRBJ2-6 and V is TRBV4-1, with D unclear. V gave up 4 bases and J gave up 4 bases, with 8 bases separating them. The germline CDR1 and CDR2 sequences are MGHRA and YSYEKL. The CDR3 is 14 amino acids. Written as DNA, the CDR3 is TGCGCCAGCAGCCCGGCCGGGGGGGCCAACGTCCTGACTTTC. It translates to CASSPAGGANVLTF.

The V call is TRBV7-9, the J call TRBJ2-5; possibly TRBD2 for D (7 bases). CDR3 length: 14 amino acids. The V end lost 4 bases, the J end lost 3 bases, and 12 bases lay between the germline ends. The germline V gene encodes CDR1 SEHNR and CDR2 FQNEAQ (reference sequence). CDR3 protein: CASSWGGYKETQYF. The CDR3 DNA reads TGTGCCAGCAGCTGGGGGGGCTACAAAGAGACCCAGTACTTC.

This rearrangement joins TRBV7-5 to TRBJ2-7; the table gives TRBD2 as D, unverified against the DNA. TRBV7-5 is a pseudogene locus. This CDR3 region has 18 residues. CDR3 coding DNA: TGTGCCAGAAGCTTAGCGATCCCCGGGGAGGGATATTCCTACGAGCAGTACTTC. It translates to CARSLAIPGEGYSYEQYF.

The chain links TRBV19 to TRBJ2-2, with 7 nucleotides matching TRBD1. CDR3 length: 14 residues. Trimming took 7 bases from V and 7 from J; bases not matched to a gene: 9. The germline CDR1 and CDR2 sequences are LNHDA and SQIVND (reference sequence). The chain's CDR3 is CASKGTDRDGELFF. CDR3 nucleotides: TGTGCCAGTAAGGGGACAGACCGGGACGGGGAGCTGTTTTTT.

This chain links TRBV29-1 with TRBJ2-5; no reliable D call. Trimming left V 2 bases short and J 5 bases short, with 12 bases between. The CDR3 is 13 residues long. Germline CDR1 is SQVTM and CDR2 is ANQGSEA. This CDR3 is CSVETARRETQYF. The CDR3 nucleotides read TGCAGCGTTGAAACGGCCAGAAGGGAGACCCAGTACTTC.

The chain employs TRBV6-5 and TRBJ1-1, with D possibly TRBD1 on 5 matching bases. Germline CDR1 and CDR2: MNHEY and SVGAGI. The CDR3 consists of 14 residues. The V end was cut by 4 bases, the J end by 3 bases, with 12 bases between. CDR3 sequence: CASSSGGGYTEAFF. As DNA, the CDR3 is TGTGCCAGCAGTTCGGGGGGAGGGTACACTGAAGCTTTCTTT.

The table lists this clone with a few counts. This rearrangement joins TRBV6-1 to TRBJ2-1; the D gene is possibly TRBD2 (6 bases). Trimming took 2 bases from V and 4 from J, leaving 12 bases between them. The CDR3 runs to 15 residues. The germline CDR1 and CDR2 sequences are MNHNS and SASEGT. The CDR3 reads CASSELQRVYNEQFF. The CDR3 nucleotides are TGTGCCAGCAGTGAATTGCAGCGGGTTTACAATGAGCAGTTCTTC.

This clone was recorded once. The CDR3 DNA follows: TGTGCCAGCAGTGTGATGGGATCCTACGAGCAGTACTTC. This translates into CASSVMGSYEQYF. The V and J genes are TRBV6-1 and TRBJ2-7; D ambiguous. The germline CDR1 and CDR2 sequences are MNHNS and SASEGT. The CDR3 is 13 residues long. V was pared by 4 bases and J by 1 base, with 8 bases between.

The chain is built from TRBV7-9 and TRBJ2-4; 11 bases are shared with TRBD1. This CDR3 spans 14 amino acids. Per germline, CDR1 SEHNR and CDR2 FQNEAQ (reference sequence). V lost 4 bases, J lost 6 bases, and 2 bases stayed unmatched. The CDR3 coding sequence is TGTGCCAGCAGCTCGGGACAGGGGGGAAACATTCAGTACTTC. Its protein is CASSSGQGGNIQYF.

Only one count was recorded for this clone. The chain couples TRBV4-1 to TRBJ1-2; 11 bases align to TRBD1. Trimming removed 2 bases from V and 7 bases from J; junction bases left unmatched: 9. This CDR3 region has 16 residues. Per germline, CDR1 MGHRA and CDR2 YSYEKL. The CDR3 region is CASSQPGTGGLGGYTF. CDR3 nucleotides: TGCGCCAGCAGCCAACCCGGGACAGGGGGACTAGGTGGCTACACCTTC.